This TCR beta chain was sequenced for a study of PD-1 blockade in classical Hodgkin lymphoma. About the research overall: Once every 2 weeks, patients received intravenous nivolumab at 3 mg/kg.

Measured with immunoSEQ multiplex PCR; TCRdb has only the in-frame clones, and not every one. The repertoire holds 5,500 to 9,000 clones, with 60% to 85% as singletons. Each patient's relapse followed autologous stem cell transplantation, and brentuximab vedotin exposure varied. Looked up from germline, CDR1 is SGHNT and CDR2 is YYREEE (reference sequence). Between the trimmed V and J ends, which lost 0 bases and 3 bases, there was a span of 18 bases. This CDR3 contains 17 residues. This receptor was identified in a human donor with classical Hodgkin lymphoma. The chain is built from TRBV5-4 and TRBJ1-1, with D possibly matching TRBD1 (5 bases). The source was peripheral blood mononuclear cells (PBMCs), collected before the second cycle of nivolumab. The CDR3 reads CASSLALGGSYDTEAFF. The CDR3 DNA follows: TGTGCCAGCAGCTTGGCCTTGGGGGGGTCTTATGACACTGAAGCTTTCTTT.